The source of this TCR beta chain is a study of cytomegalovirus exposure and HLA in healthy donors. Study outcomes and limitations: The authors later linked a missense DCLRE1C variant to TCR beta V- and J-gene trimming. Follow-up analysis seemed to connect common viral pathogens with several of the most significant clusters identified.

The primer mix had 60 Vbeta and 13 Jbeta primers. Assay: immunoSEQ multiplex PCR; the TCRdb copy retains only in-frame clones and omits some. The sample lists some 200,000 clones, roughly 80% seen once, with around 3.1% in the top ten. V lost 4 bases to trimming and J lost 1 base; unmatched junction nucleotides: 3. Germline CDR1 is SNHLY and CDR2 is FYNNEI. The CDR3 is made up of 15 amino acids. This clone was picked up a small number of times. Its antigen remains unidentified. This clonotype originated in a female donor in good health and CMV-seronegative. This chain uses TRBV2 with TRBJ2-7; 11 bases line up with TRBD1. The sample comprised PBMCs. DNA of the CDR3: TGTGCCAGCAGTGGAGGACAGGGGGCTTCCTACGAGCAGTACTTC. This gives the protein CASSGGQGASYEQYF.